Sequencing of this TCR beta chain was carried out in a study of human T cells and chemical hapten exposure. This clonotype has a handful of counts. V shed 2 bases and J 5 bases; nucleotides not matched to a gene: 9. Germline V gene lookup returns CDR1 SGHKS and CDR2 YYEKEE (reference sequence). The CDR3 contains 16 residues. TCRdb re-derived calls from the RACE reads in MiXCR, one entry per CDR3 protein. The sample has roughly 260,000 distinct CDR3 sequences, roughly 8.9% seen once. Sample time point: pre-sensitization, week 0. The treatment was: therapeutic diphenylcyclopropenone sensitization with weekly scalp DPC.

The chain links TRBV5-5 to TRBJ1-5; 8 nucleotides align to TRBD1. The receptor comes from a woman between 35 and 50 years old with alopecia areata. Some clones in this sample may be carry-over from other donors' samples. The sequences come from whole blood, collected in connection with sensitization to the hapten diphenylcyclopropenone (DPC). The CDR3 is CASSFLGRGLDQPQHF. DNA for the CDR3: TGTGCCAGCAGCTTCTTAGGCAGGGGGCTTGATCAGCCCCAGCATTTT.